What follows is one T cell receptor (beta chain) and its context. Sequencing was performed with immunoSEQ multiplex PCR; in TCRdb, only in-frame clones are kept and a portion is missing. The sample yields 600,000 to 800,000 clones, around 70% seen once. This sample is part of a study of shared clonotypes between healthy human individuals. CDR3 length: 14 residues. Germline values: CDR1 MDHEN, CDR2 SYDVKM. Trimming took 6 bases from V and 11 from J, leaving 22 bases between them. Subsets obtained from CD4+ cells comprised CD45RA+ naive and CD45RA-negative memory cells. The chain employs TRBV28 and TRBJ1-1; TRBD1 is a possible D gene (5 bases). The sample was memory CD4+ T cells sorted from blood. Regarding subset: CD45RA-negative fraction. The receptor was derived from a young woman in good health. The CDR3 region is CASSTTEGLRGAFF. As DNA, the CDR3 is TGTGCCAGCAGCACTACCGAGGGACTCCGAGGGGCTTTCTTT.